The clone carrying this TCR beta chain was detected once. 13 Jbeta primers and 60 Vbeta primers were used for the PCR. TCRdb's table, derived via immunoSEQ multiplex PCR, lists solely in-frame clones and lacks some. The data show over 200,000 clones, over 65% seen once. Samples came from healthy bone marrow donors. With 2 bases removed from V and 4 bases from J, the gap between germline ends came to 12 bases. Germline V gene lookup returns CDR1 GTSNPN and CDR2 SVGIG (reference sequence). The CDR3 has 14 amino acids. The data derive from a study of cytomegalovirus exposure and HLA in healthy donors. The chain has TRBV30 and TRBJ2-1; possibly TRBD2 for D (5 bases). Sequenced sample: PBMCs. The TCR sequence derives from a woman aged 55-75 years in good health and CMV-seropositive. The CDR3 coding sequence is TGTGCCTGGAGTTGGAGCGGAAAATACAATGAGCAGTTCTTC. This translates into CAWSWSGKYNEQFF.